The 2 T cell receptor beta chains below all came from one sample that was sequenced in a study of blood T cell repertoires in COVID-19. The method was immunoSEQ multiplex PCR; TCRdb's version includes in-frame clones alone and lacks a portion of them. The sample comprises 100,000 or so clones, roughly 80% of which are singletons, and approximately 15% rests with the top ten. Material: peripheral blood. Receptors were obtained from a woman of 80 years or more with acute or convalescent COVID-19.

The chain is built from TRBV3-1 (or the pseudogene TRBV3-2) and TRBJ1-1, with 9 bases that match TRBD1. The length of the CDR3 is 16 residues. The trim removed 3 bases at V and 2 bases at J, leaving 7 bases unmatched. Germline V gives CDR1 LGHDT, CDR2 YNNKEL (reference sequence). The CDR3 sequence: CASSHLPGQGNTEAFF. The DNA for the CDR3 is TGTGCCAGCAGCCATCTTCCGGGACAGGGAAACACTGAAGCTTTCTTT.

The rearrangement uses TRBV24-1 and TRBJ1-2; TRBD1 matches 7 bases. From germline, CDR1 is KGHDR and CDR2 SFDVKD. This CDR3 spans 14 amino acids. V dropped 3 bases and J dropped 6; count of bases not matched to a gene: 6. The CDR3 DNA is TGTGCCACCAGTGATGTTAGGGGGCTCGATGGCTACACCTTC. Its protein is CATSDVRGLDGYTF.